This T cell receptor (beta chain) was captured by sequencing in a study of blood T cells in healthy people across ages. Study context: Using template switching, researchers captured about one barcoded beta molecule for each two T cells.

The CDR3 is made up of 13 amino acids. Deletions cut 7 bases from V and 7 bases from J, with 14 bases between. Germline lookup yields CDR1 SNHLY and CDR2 FYNNEI. Using a J-beta primer mix together with a sample-barcoded 5' primer, a second PCR was run for roughly 7 to 11 cycles. From the 5' RACE reads, TCRdb called clonotypes with MiXCR, one entry per CDR3 protein. The data contain about 1 million distinct CDR3 sequences, 45% of them singletons. This receptor was obtained from a woman aged 55-70 years in good health. Sequencing input: blood. The chain joins TRBV2 to TRBJ1-5, with D hard to call. CDR3 sequence (DNA): TGTGCCAGCACCTGGGATCTCGGGCAGCCCCAGCATTTT. Residues: CASTWDLGQPQHF.